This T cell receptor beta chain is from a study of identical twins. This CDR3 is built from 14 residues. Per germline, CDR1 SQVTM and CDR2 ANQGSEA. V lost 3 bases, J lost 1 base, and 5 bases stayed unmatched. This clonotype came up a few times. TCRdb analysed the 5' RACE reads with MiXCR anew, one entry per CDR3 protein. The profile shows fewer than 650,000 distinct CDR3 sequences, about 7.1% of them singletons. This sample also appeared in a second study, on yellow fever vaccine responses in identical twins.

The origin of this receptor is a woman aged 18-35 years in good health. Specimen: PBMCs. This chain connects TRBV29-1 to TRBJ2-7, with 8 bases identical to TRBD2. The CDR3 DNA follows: TGCAGCGTTGAGGTCGGGACTAGATCCTACGAGCAGTACTTC. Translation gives CSVEVGTRSYEQYF.